This T cell receptor beta chain was captured in a study of cytomegalovirus exposure and HLA in healthy donors. In the PCR, 60 Vbeta and 13 Jbeta primers were used. TCRdb's table, derived via immunoSEQ multiplex PCR, lists solely in-frame clones and lacks some. The table has about 150,000 clones, approximately 80% seen once; the top ten hold about 15%. General study points: Specific recognition of CMV antigens was confirmed in vitro for a few chains (all CMV-associated). A previous analysis found most TCR beta V segments productive roughly 87% or roughly 30% of the time.

As to this clone: The target antigen is unknown.

The germline gives CDR1 SQVTM, CDR2 ANQGSEA. This CDR3 has 12 residues. Trimming pared 3 bases from V and 0 bases from J, leaving 5 bases between. This sequence joins TRBV29-1 and TRBJ2-5; no reliable D call. This receptor was obtained from a woman in her forties in good health and CMV-seronegative. The sample comprised PBMCs. CDR3 protein: CSVDPDQETQYF. The CDR3 nucleotides are TGCAGCGTTGACCCAGACCAAGAGACCCAGTACTTC. Full variable domain (rest looked up from reference TRBV29-1 and TRBJ2-5): SAVISQKPSRDICQRGTSLTIQCQVDSQVTMMFWYRQQPGQSLTLIATANQGSEATYESGFVIDKFPISRPNLTFSTLTVSNMSPEDSSIYLCSVDPDQETQYFGPGTRLLVL.